The clone carrying this T cell receptor beta chain was seen a few times. What it binds is not known. Germline V lookup: CDR1 MDHEN, CDR2 SYDVKM. The CDR3 sequence is 14 residues long. Deletions cut 7 bases from V and 1 base from J, with 14 bases between. This record comes from a study of beta chain features in type 1 diabetes. There was one heparinised blood draw per donor, averaging about 110 mL. Post-sort purity exceeded 95% for all sorted populations. Expressed TCRB transcripts were sequenced, since all the RNA that had been isolated was reverse transcribed. Using immunoSEQ multiplex PCR, the repertoire was profiled, and TCRdb retains in-frame clones only, with some absent. The profile shows 310,000 or so clones, 9.3% of them singletons. Study findings and constraints: Type 1 diabetes patients had TCRB CDR3s that were shorter (moderately but significantly so) in all four CD4+ subsets.

V usage is TRBV28 and J usage is TRBJ2-7; D perhaps matches TRBD1 (5 bases). This TCR came from a man aged 25-45 years with type 1 diabetes. Sequencing input: central memory CD4+ T cells from blood. This CDR3 reads CASIRQGSSYEQYF. The CDR3 DNA is TGTGCCAGCATCCGGCAGGGCTCATCCTACGAGCAGTACTTC.